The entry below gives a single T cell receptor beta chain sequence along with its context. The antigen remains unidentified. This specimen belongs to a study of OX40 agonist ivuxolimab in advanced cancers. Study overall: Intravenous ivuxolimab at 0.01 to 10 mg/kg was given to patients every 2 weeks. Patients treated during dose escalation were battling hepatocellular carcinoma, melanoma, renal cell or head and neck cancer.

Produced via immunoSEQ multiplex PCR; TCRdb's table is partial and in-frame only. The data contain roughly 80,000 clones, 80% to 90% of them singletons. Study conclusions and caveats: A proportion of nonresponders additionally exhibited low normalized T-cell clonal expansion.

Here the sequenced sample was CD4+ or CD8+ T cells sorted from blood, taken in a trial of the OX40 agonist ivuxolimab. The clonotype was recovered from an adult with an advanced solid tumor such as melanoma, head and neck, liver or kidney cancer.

This chain's CDR3 is CASSTRDRSGPSGANVLTF. The CDR3, as DNA: TGTGCCAGCAGTACTCGGGACAGGTCGGGTCCATCTGGGGCCAACGTCCTGACTTTC. This sequence joins TRBV28 and TRBJ2-6, with TRBD1 identical over 8 bases. After removal of 5 bases from V and 1 base from J, the junction contained 13 bases not matched to a gene. Germline CDR1 is MDHEN and CDR2 is SYDVKM. This CDR3 is built from 19 residues.